Listed here are 2 T cell receptor beta chains from one sample, sequenced in a study of CD8 T cells in Susac syndrome. An amount of RNA that ranged from roughly 0.45 to 1 ug was reverse transcribed with random hexamers. TCRdb passed the immunoSEQ multiplex PCR reads through MiXCR, listing each CDR3 protein once. The sample records 190,000 or so distinct CDR3 sequences, roughly 96% being singletons. The sample taken for sequencing was CD4+ T cells from PBMCs. The receptor set was obtained from a human donor with multiple sclerosis.

V usage is TRBV6-5 and J usage is TRBJ1-1; 8 nucleotides match TRBD1. Germline loops: CDR1 MNHEY, CDR2 SVGAGI. V trimming: 0 bases; J trimming: 5 bases; junction bases outside the gene matches: 5. The CDR3 is 15 residues long. CDR3 sequence (DNA): TGTGCCAGCAGTTACTCCGGGACAGGTGGGACTGAAGCTTTCTTT. Amino acid sequence: CASSYSGTGGTEAFF.

The rearrangement links TRBV7-2 to TRBJ2-3, with 9 bases matching TRBD2. After removal of 2 bases from V and 4 bases from J, the junction contained 4 bases not matched to a gene. The germline CDR1 and CDR2 sequences are SGHTA and FQGNSA. This CDR3 has 15 residues. The CDR3 bases are TGTGCCAGCAGCTTATGGGCTAGCGGGGCAGATACGCAGTATTTT. It translates to CASSLWASGADTQYF.